Listed here are 6 T cell receptor beta chains from one sample, sequenced in a study of early T cells in non-severe SARS-CoV-2 infection. One entry per CDR3 protein, called by TCRdb with MiXCR from the 5' RACE reads. The sample lists tens of thousands of distinct CDR3 sequences, over 10% occurring once. Sequenced material: whole blood. The receptor set was obtained from an adult who was a healthcare worker with PCR-confirmed SARS-CoV-2 infection or an uninfected control (not recorded which).

This clonotype was detected only a few times. The chain couples TRBV10-3 to TRBJ2-7, with D perhaps being TRBD1 or TRBD2 (5 bases each). The CDR3 covers 12 residues. Germline V gene lookup returns CDR1 ENHRY and CDR2 SYGVKD. Trimming cost V 6 bases and J 7 bases, with 13 bases left between them. The CDR3 spells CAISPGPREQYF. The CDR3 nucleotides are TGTGCCATCAGCCCGGGACCCCGTGAGCAGTACTTC.

This clonotype was observed at least ten times. V and J are TRBV7-9 and TRBJ2-2, with a tentative D call TRBD2 (6 bases). Germline V CDR1 and CDR2: SEHNR, FQNEAQ (reference sequence). The CDR3 totals 18 residues. V was cut by 5 bases and J by 0 bases, with 19 bases left in between. The CDR3 nucleotides read TGTGCCAGCAGCCCGACGAGAAAGCGGGCCGCGAACACCGGGGAGCTGTTTTTT. Protein product: CASSPTRKRAANTGELFF. Full variable domain (missing parts from reference TRBV7-9 and TRBJ2-2): DTGVSQNPRHKITKRGQNVTFRCDPISEHNRLYWYRQTLGQGPEFLTYFQNEAQLEKSRLLSDRFSAERPKGSFSTLEIQRTEQGDSAMYLCASSPTRKRAANTGELFFGEGSRLTVL.

This clonotype was counted between two and nine times. This chain connects TRBV12-3 or TRBV12-4 to TRBJ2-5, with 7 bases matching TRBD2. The CDR3 has 15 residues. Trimming cost V 4 bases and J 4 bases; bases outside gene matches: 9. The CDR3: CASSSLGGGTETQYF. The CDR3 bases are TGTGCCAGCAGTTCCCTTGGGGGAGGGACAGAGACCCAGTACTTC.

This chain uses TRBV15 with TRBJ1-5; possible D gene TRBD1, 5 bases. This CDR3 has 14 residues. V dropped 7 bases and J dropped 0 bases, with 10 bases sitting between them. Looked up from germline, CDR1 is LNHNV and CDR2 is YYDKDF (reference sequence). Here the CDR3 reads CATTEGYSNQPQHF. The CDR3 bases are TGTGCCACCACAGAGGGGTATAGCAATCAGCCCCAGCATTTT. The full variable domain, with the rest looked up from reference TRBV15 and TRBJ1-5, is DAMVIQNPRYQVTQFGKPVTLSCSQTLNHNVMYWYQQKSSQAPKLLFHYYDKDFNNEADTPDNFQSRRPNTSFCFLDIRSPGLGDTAMYLCATTEGYSNQPQHFGDGTRLSIL.

The CDR3, as DNA: TGTGCCAGCAGCCAAGGCCCGAGCGGGAGCTCCTACGAGCAGTACTTC. Its translation: CASSQGPSGSSYEQYF. The chain carries TRBV14 and TRBJ2-7; TRBD2 agrees at 8 bases. The CDR3 loop spans 16 amino acids. Unmatched junction bases numbered 5, after V lost 1 base and J lost 0 bases. In germline, CDR1 is SGHDN, CDR2 FVKESK.

The chain links TRBV4-1 to TRBJ2-7; 7 nucleotides agree with TRBD1. Germline trimming cut 5 bases from V and 3 bases from J; bases unmatched to any gene: 7. CDR3 size: 14 residues. Germline V gene sequence: CDR1 MGHRA, CDR2 YSYEKL. This chain's CDR3 is CASSIRQGLYEQYF. CDR3 DNA: TGCGCCAGCAGCATCAGACAGGGCCTCTACGAGCAGTACTTC.